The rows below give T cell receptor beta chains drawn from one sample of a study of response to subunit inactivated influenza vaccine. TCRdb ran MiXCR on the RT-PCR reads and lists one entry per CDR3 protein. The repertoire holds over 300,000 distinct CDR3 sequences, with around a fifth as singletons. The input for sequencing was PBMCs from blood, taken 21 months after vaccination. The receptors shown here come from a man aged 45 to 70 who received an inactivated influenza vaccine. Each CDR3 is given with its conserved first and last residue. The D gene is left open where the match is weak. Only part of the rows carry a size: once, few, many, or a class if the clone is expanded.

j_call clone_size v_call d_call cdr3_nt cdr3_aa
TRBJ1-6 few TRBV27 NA TGTGCCAGCAGCAACCTCGTGGGTTCACCCCTCCACTTT CASSNLVGSPLHF
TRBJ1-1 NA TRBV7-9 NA TGTGCCAGCTCCCCACGTGGGGGTTTGAACACTGAAGCTTTCTTT CASSPRGGLNTEAFF
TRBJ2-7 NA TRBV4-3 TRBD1 TGCGCCAGCAGCCAAGATCCTCGACAGGGCTACTTC CASSQDPRQGYF
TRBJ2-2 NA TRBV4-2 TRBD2 TGTGCCAGCAGCCAAGATCGCCTAGCGGGAGGGTCCGGGGAGCTGTTTTTT CASSQDRLAGGSGELFF
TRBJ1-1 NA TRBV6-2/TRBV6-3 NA TGTGCCAGCACCGATGGCGGGCCTTCCCCTGAAGCTTTCTTT CASTDGGPSPEAFF
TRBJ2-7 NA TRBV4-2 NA TGTGCCAGCAGCCAAGCACCCTCAGAATACGAGCAGTACTTC CASSQAPSEYEQYF
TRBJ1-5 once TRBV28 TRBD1 TGTGCCAGCAGTATAAGACAGGGGGCGGGCAATCAGCCCCAGCATTTT CASSIRQGAGNQPQHF
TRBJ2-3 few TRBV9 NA TGTGCCAGCAGCGTAGGCTTCACAGATACGCAGTATTTT CASSVGFTDTQYF
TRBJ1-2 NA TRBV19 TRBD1 TGTGCCAGTAGTAGAGGAGGACAGGCCAACTATGGCTACACCTTC CASSRGGQANYGYTF
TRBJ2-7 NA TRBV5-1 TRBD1 TGCGCCAGCAGCTCAGGACAGGCCCCCTACGAGCAGTACTTC CASSSGQAPYEQYF
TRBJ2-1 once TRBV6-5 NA TGTGCCAGCAGTTCTAAAATAGTGTTGAGCTCCTACAATGAGCAGTTCTTC CASSSKIVLSSYNEQFF
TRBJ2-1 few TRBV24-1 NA TGTGCCACCAGTGATTTTTACTCCTCCTACAATGAGCAGTTCTTC CATSDFYSSYNEQFF
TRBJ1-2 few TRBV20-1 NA TGCAGTGTACTTCCCGTCGGGGAGGCTAACTATGGCTACACCTTC CSVLPVGEANYGYTF
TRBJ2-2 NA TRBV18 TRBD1 TGTGCCAGCTCACCACTCGACAGGGAAACCGGGGAGCTGTTTTTT CASSPLDRETGELFF
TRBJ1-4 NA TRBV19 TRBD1 TGTGCCAGTAGTATAGAAGTGGACAGGGGGCCCGGAAAACTGTTTTTT CASSIEVDRGPGKLFF
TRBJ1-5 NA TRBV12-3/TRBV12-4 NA TGTGCCAGCAGCCGGAACCAGCAGCCCCAGCATTTT CASSRNQQPQHF